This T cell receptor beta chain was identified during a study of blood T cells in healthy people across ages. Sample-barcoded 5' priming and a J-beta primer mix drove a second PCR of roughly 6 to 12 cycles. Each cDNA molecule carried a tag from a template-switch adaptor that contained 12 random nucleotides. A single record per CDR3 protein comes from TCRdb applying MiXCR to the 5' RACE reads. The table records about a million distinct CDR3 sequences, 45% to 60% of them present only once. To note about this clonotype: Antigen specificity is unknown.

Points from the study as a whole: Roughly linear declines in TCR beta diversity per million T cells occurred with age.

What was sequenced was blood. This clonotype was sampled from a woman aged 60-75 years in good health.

Here the CDR3 reads CASSDSKETQYF. For the CDR3, the DNA is TGTGCCAGCAGTGACAGTAAAGAGACCCAGTACTTC. The gene calls are TRBV2 and TRBJ2-5, with D unclear. Germline V gives CDR1 SNHLY, CDR2 FYNNEI. The CDR3 is 12 amino acids. The V and J ends lost 3 bases and 3 bases respectively, with 5 bases between them.